Below are 25 T cell receptor beta chains sequenced from a single sample in a study of ipilimumab plus nivolumab after autologous stem cell transplantation. TCRdb's table, derived via immunoSEQ multiplex PCR, lists solely in-frame clones and lacks some. This sample has some 46,000 clones; roughly 88% occur once, and the top ten carry 0.88%. Specimen: PBMCs, collected in a trial of ipilimumab plus nivolumab as post-transplant consolidation. These receptors were obtained from a male donor with multiple myeloma.

This clone was observed a few times. The rearrangement links TRBV2 to TRBJ1-1; 7 bases agree with TRBD1. Germline CDR1 is SNHLY and CDR2 is FYNNEI. V lost 8 bases to trimming and J lost 0 bases; unmatched junction nucleotides: 6. This CDR3 comprises 14 residues. CDR3 sequence reads: CASGWTGLNTEAFF. The CDR3 DNA follows: TGTGCCAGCGGCTGGACAGGATTGAACACTGAAGCTTTCTTT.

This clone was found once. The chain links TRBV19 to TRBJ2-1, with a possible D match to TRBD1 (5 bases). The V gene lost 10 bases and the J gene lost 4 bases, with 11 bases spanning the gap. The CDR3 extends over 12 amino acids. The germline gives CDR1 LNHDA, CDR2 SQIVND (reference sequence). The CDR3 nucleotides read TGTGCCACCAACCAGGGTTACAATGAGCAGTTCTTC. Translating it yields CATNQGYNEQFF.

The chain carries TRBV7-2 and TRBJ2-6; TRBD1 agrees at 11 bases. Per germline, CDR1 SGHTA and CDR2 FQGNSA. J lost 2 bases, V lost 5 bases, and 2 bases had no gene match. The CDR3 covers 16 residues. The CDR3 nucleotides read TGTGCCAGCAGCAGGACAGGGGGCGCTGGGGCCAACGTCCTGACTTTC. Its protein is CASSRTGGAGANVLTF.

This CDR3 reads CASSERGTGSSPLHF. In DNA, the CDR3 is TGTGCCAGCTCAGAAAGGGGGACAGGGTCCTCACCCCTCCACTTT. The gene calls are TRBV18 and TRBJ1-6, with 9 bases that match TRBD1. CDR3 size: 15 residues. Germline V CDR1 and CDR2: KGHSH, LQKENI. Trimming at V came to 5 bases and at J to 10 bases, leaving 9 bases not matched to a gene.

The chain carries TRBV7-9 and TRBJ1-1; D remains unclear. Looked up from germline, CDR1 is SEHNR and CDR2 is FQNEAQ (reference sequence). The CDR3 is 13 residues long. V was shortened by 1 base and J by 3 bases, with 6 bases between the two germline ends. The CDR3 DNA sequence: TGTGCCAGCAGCTTAGACGGGGACACTGAAGCTTTCTTT. Its protein product is CASSLDGDTEAFF.

The chain joins TRBV30 to TRBJ2-1; D is ambiguous. Germline values: CDR1 GTSNPN, CDR2 SVGIG (reference sequence). V was clipped by 5 bases and J by 3 bases, with 11 bases between them. This CDR3 has 13 residues. The CDR3 sequence is CAWGDGVYNEQFF. Here the CDR3 DNA reads TGTGCCTGGGGCGACGGAGTCTACAATGAGCAGTTCTTC. Complete variable domain (other parts from reference TRBV30 and TRBJ2-1): SQTIHQWPATLVQPVGSPLSLECTVEGTSNPNLYWYRQAAGRGLQLLFYSVGIGQISSEVPQNLSASRPQDRQFILSSKKLLLSDSGFYLCAWGDGVYNEQFFGPGTRLTVL.

The chain uses TRBV28 and TRBJ1-2, with D unclear. The CDR3 contains 13 residues. V lost 2 bases and J lost 5, with 9 bases in between. CDR1 is MDHEN, CDR2 SYDVKM, per germline. CDR3 residues: CASSLIGMYGYTF. The CDR3 coding sequence is TGTGCCAGCAGTTTAATAGGGATGTATGGCTACACCTTC.

This clone was observed a handful of times. The chain combines TRBV11-3 with TRBJ2-1; 8 bases are a match to TRBD1. V shed 5 bases and J 8 bases; nucleotides not matched to a gene: 5. Germline V gene data show CDR1 as SGHNT and CDR2 as YENEEA. CDR3 length: 13 residues. The CDR3 coding sequence is TGTGCCAGCAGCCATCCAGGGGGCGATGAGCAGTTCTTC. Residues: CASSHPGGDEQFF.

CDR3 amino acids: CSVGGSGTNEKLFF. CDR3 coding DNA: TGCAGCGTTGGAGGTTCGGGAACTAATGAAAAACTGTTTTTT. The chain couples TRBV29-1 to TRBJ1-4; D call uncertain. V lost 4 bases to trimming and J lost 1 base, with 10 bases between them. CDR3 length equals 14 residues. CDR1 and CDR2 (germline): SQVTM, ANQGSEA.

The chain has TRBV27 and TRBJ2-7, with TRBD1 identical over 7 bases. J lost 2 bases, V lost 5 bases, and 6 bases had no gene match. CDR3 length equals 14 residues. Germline values: CDR1 MNHEY, CDR2 SMNVEV (reference sequence). Here the CDR3 reads CASSPTGTAYEQYF. The CDR3 bases are TGTGCCAGCAGTCCGACGGGGACAGCCTACGAGCAGTACTTC.

The J gene is TRBJ2-1, the V gene TRBV14; tentatively, D is TRBD2 (6 bases). Germline values: CDR1 SGHDN, CDR2 FVKESK. This CDR3 spans 16 amino acids. Trimming cost V 0 bases and J 5 bases, with 14 bases left between them. CDR3 nucleotide sequence: TGTGCCAGCAGCCAAGAACGACTGGCGGGGAACAATGAGCAGTTCTTC. Protein: CASSQERLAGNNEQFF.

The rearrangement joins TRBV4-1 to TRBJ2-4, with 10 bases matching TRBD1. The CDR3 is 15 residues long. In germline, CDR1 is MGHRA, CDR2 YSYEKL. Losses at the gene ends were 4 bases for V and 4 bases for J; bases not matched to a gene: 4. The CDR3 sequence is CASSPWTGGKNIQYF. The CDR3 nucleotides are TGCGCCAGCAGCCCCTGGACAGGGGGTAAAAACATTCAGTACTTC.

The V call is TRBV6-8, the J call TRBJ2-1; D is possibly TRBD2 (6 bases). This CDR3 comprises 17 residues. V lost 0 bases and J lost 0, with 12 bases in between. The germline V gene has CDR1 MNHGY and CDR2 SAAAGT. Written as DNA, the CDR3 is TGTGCCAGCAGTTACTCGGCCCTAGCGAGCTCCTACAATGAGCAGTTCTTC. Translating it yields CASSYSALASSYNEQFF.

The chain combines TRBV2 with TRBJ1-1, with a possible D match to TRBD1 (5 bases). The germline CDR1 and CDR2 sequences are SNHLY and FYNNEI. The V end was cut by 9 bases, the J end by 1 base, with 15 bases between. The CDR3 has 14 residues. CDR3 bases: TGTGCCAGTGAATTACGGGGGGGGAACACTGAAGCTTTCTTT. It yields the protein CASELRGGNTEAFF.

The chain employs TRBV30 and TRBJ1-5; D is perhaps TRBD1 (5 bases). Germline loops: CDR1 GTSNPN, CDR2 SVGIG (reference sequence). V was shortened by 5 bases and J by 1 base, with 18 bases between the two germline ends. The CDR3 is 16 residues long. The CDR3 bases are TGTGCCTGGGCGGTTGTCGGGGCCGGGAGCAATCAGCCCCAGCATTTT. Amino acids: CAWAVVGAGSNQPQHF.

The genes are TRBV7-9 and TRBJ1-5, with D unresolved. The CDR3 is 14 residues long. Trimming removed 6 bases from V and 7 bases from J, with 16 bases in between. Germline V CDR1 and CDR2: SEHNR, FQNEAQ (reference sequence). For the CDR3, the DNA is TGTGCCAGCAGTGGCGGGTCTTTGGAACAGCCCCAGCATTTT. It codes for CASSGGSLEQPQHF.

This clone occurred a few times. V is TRBV19 and J is TRBJ2-1; 10 nucleotides match TRBD2. Germline lookup yields CDR1 LNHDA and CDR2 SQIVND (reference sequence). Unmatched junction bases numbered 10, after V lost 0 bases and J lost 8 bases. This CDR3 has 17 amino acids. DNA of the CDR3: TGTGCCAGTAGTATAGATCTGACTAGCGGGTACATGTATGAGCAGTTCTTC. Translating gives CASSIDLTSGYMYEQFF.

V and J are TRBV9 and TRBJ1-3; D is possibly TRBD1 (6 bases). The V gene lost 3 bases and the J gene lost 0 bases, with 7 bases spanning the gap. This CDR3 has 14 amino acids. The germline V gene encodes CDR1 SGDLS and CDR2 YYNGEE. The CDR3 sequence is CASSGGGSGNTIYF. CDR3 coding DNA: TGTGCCAGCAGCGGAGGGGGCTCTGGAAACACCATATATTTT. Using reference TRBV9 and TRBJ1-3 for the parts outside the CDR3, the full variable domain is DSGVTQTPKHLITATGQRVTLRCSPRSGDLSVYWYQQSLDQGLQFLIQYYNGEERAKGNILERFSAQQFPDLHSELNLSSLELGDSALYFCASSGGGSGNTIYFGEGSWLTVV.

The V gene is TRBV19, the J gene TRBJ2-1; 16 positions match TRBD2. Germline V lookup: CDR1 LNHDA, CDR2 SQIVND (reference sequence). CDR3 length: 16 residues. Trimming cost V 5 bases and J 5 bases; bases outside gene matches: 3. The DNA for the CDR3 is TGTGCCAGTAGTGGGACTAGCGGGAGGGGCAACAATGAGCAGTTCTTC. Protein: CASSGTSGRGNNEQFF.

The chain links TRBV7-9 to TRBJ1-1, with TRBD1 identical over 12 bases. The CDR3 runs 15 residues. The junction had 6 bases not matched to a gene; V was cut back by 0 bases and J by 10 bases. Germline CDR1 and CDR2: SEHNR and FQNEAQ (reference sequence). The CDR3 sequence is CASSLAGQGALGAFF. For the CDR3, the DNA is TGTGCCAGCAGCTTAGCGGGACAGGGGGCATTGGGAGCTTTCTTT.

The rearrangement joins TRBV27 to TRBJ2-2, with 11 bases identical to TRBD1. V was pared by 7 bases and J by 4 bases, with 8 bases of the junction left unmatched. The CDR3 has 16 residues. Germline V gene lookup returns CDR1 MNHEY and CDR2 SMNVEV (reference sequence). The CDR3 DNA follows: TGTGCCAGCACACTCGGACAGGGGGCGGTCACCGGGGAGCTGTTTTTT. The encoded protein is CASTLGQGAVTGELFF.

This chain connects TRBV7-3 to TRBJ2-7; D tentatively reads TRBD1 or TRBD2 (6 bases each). CDR1 and CDR2 (germline): SGHTA, FQGTGA. With 0 bases removed from V and 2 bases from J, the gap between germline ends came to 17 bases. This CDR3 is 17 amino acids long. CDR3: CASSLTGGPRGPYEQYF. The CDR3, as DNA: TGTGCCAGCAGCTTAACGGGGGGCCCTCGGGGCCCCTACGAGCAGTACTTC.

The chain has TRBV9 and TRBJ2-2; perhaps D is TRBD1 or TRBD2 (6 bases each). The V gene's germline CDR1 is SGDLS and CDR2 YYNGEE. This CDR3 comprises 16 residues. The V end was cut by 0 bases, the J end by 3 bases, with 12 bases between. The CDR3 region is CASSVVTGADTGELFF. The CDR3 DNA reads TGTGCCAGCAGCGTAGTAACGGGGGCTGACACCGGGGAGCTGTTTTTT.

This chain joins TRBV11-2 and TRBJ1-4, with D unclear. Trimming left V 2 bases short and J 4 bases short, with 11 bases between. CDR1 and CDR2 (germline): SGHAT, FQNNGV. The CDR3 runs to 15 residues. CDR3 protein: CASSLLRRDNEKLFF. CDR3 nucleotide sequence: TGTGCCAGCAGCTTATTAAGGCGGGATAATGAAAAACTGTTTTTT.

This chain connects TRBV5-5 to TRBJ1-1; D possibly corresponds to TRBD1 (5 bases). CDR3 size: 13 residues. V lost 0 bases and J 7 bases, leaving 10 bases between the germline ends. Germline assignment: CDR1 SGHKS and CDR2 YYEKEE (reference sequence). CDR3 DNA: TGTGCCAGCAGCTTGGACACGGGGGATGAAGCTTTCTTT. It codes for CASSLDTGDEAFF.